One sample yielded the 23 T cell receptor beta chains listed below, sequenced in a study of graft-versus-host responses after intestinal transplantation. Profiling relied on immunoSEQ multiplex PCR, and the TCRdb table lists in-frame clones only, not all of them. The sample has tens of thousands of clones; approximately 92% are singletons. The sequenced sample was PBMCs, obtained 98 days after intestinal transplantation. Receptors were obtained from a human patient who received an intestinal transplant, so some T cells may come from the graft donor.

The rearrangement uses TRBV5-1 and TRBJ2-3; D gene ambiguous. The CDR3 is 11 residues long. Germline V gene sequence: CDR1 SGHRS, CDR2 YFSETQ. The V gene lost 4 bases and the J gene lost 2 bases, with 2 bases spanning the gap. This chain's CDR3 is CASSVTDTQYF. In DNA, the CDR3 is TGCGCCAGCAGCGTCACAGATACGCAGTATTTT.

The V call is TRBV9, the J call TRBJ1-4; TRBD1 aligns across 8 bases. Trimming at V came to 4 bases and at J to 4 bases, leaving 6 bases not matched to a gene. Germline loops: CDR1 SGDLS, CDR2 YYNGEE. The CDR3 runs 15 residues. CDR3 DNA sequence: TGTGCCAGCAGCCCCAGGGACAGGTTTAATGAAAAACTGTTTTTT. Translated: CASSPRDRFNEKLFF.

The chain employs TRBV28 and TRBJ2-1; 7 bases map to TRBD1. V shed 5 bases, J shed 3 bases, and the junction held 7 bases outside the gene matches. This CDR3 spans 15 amino acids. Germline CDR1 is MDHEN and CDR2 is SYDVKM. CDR3 loop: CASSEGQPFYNEQFF. The CDR3 DNA sequence: TGTGCCAGCAGTGAGGGACAGCCCTTCTACAATGAGCAGTTCTTC.

About this clone itself: One junction end does not reproduce the germline sequence, and a read error may be involved. In the same sample, other DNA sequences code for this CDR3. The CDR3 spells CASSQGTGLAKNIQYF. Written as DNA, the CDR3 is TGTGCCAGTAGCCAAGGGACAGGGCTAGCCAAAAACATTCAGTACTTC. The gene calls are TRBV14 and TRBJ2-4; 9 nucleotides line up with TRBD1. Germline lookup yields CDR1 SGHDN and CDR2 FVKESK. CDR3 length: 16 amino acids.

This chain links TRBV23-1 with TRBJ2-3, with D uncertain. TRBV23-1 is an ORF; its function is uncertain. V dropped 6 bases and J dropped 0 bases, with 1 base sitting between them. The CDR3 length is 11 residues. The CDR3 DNA sequence: TGCGCCAGCAGCAGCACAGATACGCAGTATTTT. This sequence encodes CASSSTDTQYF.

This clone was observed a handful of times. V gene TRBV2 combines with J gene TRBJ2-2; TRBD1 or TRBD2 may be the D gene (5 bases each). CDR1 SNHLY and CDR2 FYNNEI come from the germline V gene. Trimming took off 7 bases at V and 4 bases at J, with 16 bases between the two ends. This CDR3 comprises 15 residues. CDR3 bases: TGTGCCAGCAAGGCAAGGGGACGGCGCACCGGGGAGCTGTTTTTT. Amino acids: CASKARGRRTGELFF. Filled out from reference TRBV2 and TRBJ2-2, the complete variable domain reads EPEVTQTPSHQVTQMGQEVILRCVPISNHLYFYWYRQILGQKVEFLVSFYNNEISEKSEIFDDQFSVERPDGSNFTLKIRSTKLEDSAMYFCASKARGRRTGELFFGEGSRLTVL.

V gene TRBV9 combines with J gene TRBJ1-2, with D uncertain. Germline loops: CDR1 SGDLS, CDR2 YYNGEE. The CDR3 runs to 11 residues. With 0 bases removed from V and 6 bases from J, the gap between germline ends came to 3 bases. The CDR3 bases are TGTGCCAGCAGCGTAGGTAATGGCTACACCTTC. This codes for CASSVGNGYTF.

The chain links TRBV29-1 to TRBJ1-1; D call uncertain. Germline CDR1 reads SQVTM; CDR2 reads ANQGSEA. The germline V and J ends were trimmed by 3 bases and 6 bases, with 8 bases remaining between them. This CDR3 has 11 amino acids. CDR3 sequence reads: CSVEVRAEAFF. Here the CDR3 DNA reads TGCAGCGTTGAGGTGAGGGCTGAAGCTTTCTTT.

This chain links TRBV6-1 with TRBJ1-4, with unresolved D. The length of the CDR3 is 11 residues. The germline V gene encodes CDR1 MNHNS and CDR2 SASEGT. V lost 11 bases, J lost 7 bases, and 11 bases lay in between. CDR3 protein: CAAGSGEKLFF. The CDR3, as DNA: TGTGCCGCGGGCTCGGGTGAAAAACTGTTTTTT.

The J gene is TRBJ1-1, the V gene TRBV6-5; 10 bases are shared with TRBD1. Trimming cost V 2 bases and J 10 bases; bases outside gene matches: 4. CDR1 is MNHEY and CDR2 is SVGAGI in the germline V gene. The CDR3 extends over 13 amino acids. The DNA for the CDR3 is TGTGCCAGCAGTTACGGACAGGGGGGTGCAGCTTTCTTT. This encodes CASSYGQGGAAFF.

The V call is TRBV6-5, the J call TRBJ1-6; weak D call: TRBD1 (6 bases). This CDR3 has 15 residues. V was pared by 2 bases and J by 9 bases, with 14 bases between. Per germline, CDR1 MNHEY and CDR2 SVGAGI. The CDR3 here is CASSYEGGLGSPLHF. CDR3 bases: TGTGCCAGCAGTTACGAGGGGGGGTTAGGTTCACCCCTCCACTTT.

The chain recombines TRBV2 with TRBJ2-1; 12 positions match TRBD2. The CDR3 loop spans 16 amino acids. Looked up from germline, CDR1 is SNHLY and CDR2 is FYNNEI. J was trimmed by 2 bases and V by 4 bases; bases with no gene match: 3. CDR3: CASSVLAGGPYNEQFF. The CDR3 nucleotides are TGTGCCAGCAGTGTTCTAGCGGGAGGGCCCTACAATGAGCAGTTCTTC.

This rearrangement joins TRBV7-3 to TRBJ2-7; a weak D match, TRBD1 (6 bases). Germline assignment: CDR1 SGHTA and CDR2 FQGTGA. The V end was cut by 5 bases, the J end by 4 bases, with 18 bases between. The CDR3 totals 15 residues. CDR3 coding DNA: TGTGCCAGCAGCACGACAGGTAGGGCCCTATACGAGCAGTACTTC. It encodes CASSTTGRALYEQYF.

The V gene is TRBV27, the J gene TRBJ2-1, with 10 bases lining up with TRBD1. CDR1 is MNHEY, CDR2 SMNVEV, per germline (reference sequence). After removal of 5 bases from V and 7 bases from J, the junction contained 8 bases not matched to a gene. The CDR3 runs to 15 residues. The CDR3 DNA follows: TGTGCCAGCAGTCCGGGACAGGGGAACGCGAATGAGCAGTTCTTC. This translates into CASSPGQGNANEQFF.

CDR3 DNA: TGTGCCAGCAGACACACGGGACTAGCGGGAGGGCCGGAACGAGAGACCCAGTACTTC. Translated: CASRHTGLAGGPERETQYF. This chain uses TRBV28 with TRBJ2-5; 16 nucleotides match TRBD2. Germline-derived CDR1 and CDR2 are MDHEN and SYDVKM. CDR3 length: 19 amino acids. V was pared by 6 bases and J by 4 bases, with 14 bases of the junction left unmatched.

The gene calls are TRBV9 and TRBJ2-7, with D perhaps assigned TRBD1 or TRBD2 (5 bases each). Germline CDR1 and CDR2: SGDLS and YYNGEE. CDR3 length: 15 amino acids. Trimming took off 4 bases at V and 1 base at J, with 15 bases between the two ends. The CDR3 sequence is CASSPEGTLSYEQYF. The CDR3 DNA sequence: TGTGCCAGCAGCCCAGAGGGGACCTTATCCTACGAGCAGTACTTC.

This sequence joins TRBV5-1 and TRBJ2-1, with 10 bases identical to TRBD2. V was clipped by 4 bases and J by 2 bases; unmatched bases: 3. Per germline, CDR1 SGHRS and CDR2 YFSETQ. There are 15 residues in the CDR3. The CDR3 reads CASSLGTSAYNEQFF. CDR3 bases: TGCGCCAGCAGCCTAGGGACTAGCGCCTACAATGAGCAGTTCTTC.

The rearrangement links TRBV7-8 to TRBJ1-2; 7 bases are shared with TRBD1. CDR1 and CDR2 (germline): SGHVS, FQNEAQ. The CDR3 has 19 amino acids. With 1 base clipped from V and 0 bases from J, the junction kept 14 bases outside the gene matches. Here the CDR3 reads CASSLGRTGLSVSNYGYTF. CDR3 nucleotide sequence: TGTGCCAGCAGCTTAGGAAGGACAGGCCTTTCCGTATCTAACTATGGCTACACCTTC.

V usage is TRBV6-1 and J usage is TRBJ1-5; unclear D gene. Trimming cost V 5 bases and J 3 bases, with 2 bases left between them. The CDR3 has 11 residues. Per germline, CDR1 MNHNS and CDR2 SASEGT. The CDR3 loop is CASSNNQPQHF. The CDR3 coding sequence is TGTGCCAGCAGTAACAATCAGCCCCAGCATTTT.

The chain employs TRBV9 and TRBJ1-6; D is uncertain. The CDR3 is made up of 18 amino acids. V was shortened by 0 bases and J by 0 bases, with 13 bases between the two germline ends. The germline V gene has CDR1 SGDLS and CDR2 YYNGEE. This CDR3 reads CASSVGLFPSSYNSPLHF. The CDR3 DNA sequence: TGTGCCAGCAGCGTAGGGCTGTTTCCGAGCTCCTATAATTCACCCCTCCACTTT.

The genes are TRBV6-5 and TRBJ1-6, with 7 bases that match TRBD1. Unmatched junction bases numbered 3, after V lost 5 bases and J lost 5 bases. The length of the CDR3 is 14 residues. Germline V lookup: CDR1 MNHEY, CDR2 SVGAGI. The CDR3 bases are TGTGCCAGCAGTAAGGGGGCAGATAATTCACCCCTCCACTTT. Amino acid sequence: CASSKGADNSPLHF.

The CDR3 reads CASSLRGGANNEQFF. The CDR3 region has the DNA TGTGCCAGCAGCTTACGGGGAGGGGCGAACAATGAGCAGTTCTTC. The V and J genes are TRBV11-3 and TRBJ2-1; TRBD2 aligns across 7 bases. The CDR3 has 15 residues. Germline V gene data show CDR1 as SGHNT and CDR2 as YENEEA. J gave up 5 bases and V 2 bases, and 6 bases lay outside the gene matches.

The chain links TRBV11-2 to TRBJ2-4; no firm D call. The CDR3 runs to 19 residues. Germline CDR1 SGHAT, CDR2 FQNNGV. With 4 bases removed from V and 0 bases from J, the gap between germline ends came to 22 bases. CDR3 residues: CASSSAGVELTLAKNIQYF. CDR3 sequence (DNA): TGTGCCAGCAGCTCGGCTGGAGTAGAATTGACTCTAGCCAAAAACATTCAGTACTTC.